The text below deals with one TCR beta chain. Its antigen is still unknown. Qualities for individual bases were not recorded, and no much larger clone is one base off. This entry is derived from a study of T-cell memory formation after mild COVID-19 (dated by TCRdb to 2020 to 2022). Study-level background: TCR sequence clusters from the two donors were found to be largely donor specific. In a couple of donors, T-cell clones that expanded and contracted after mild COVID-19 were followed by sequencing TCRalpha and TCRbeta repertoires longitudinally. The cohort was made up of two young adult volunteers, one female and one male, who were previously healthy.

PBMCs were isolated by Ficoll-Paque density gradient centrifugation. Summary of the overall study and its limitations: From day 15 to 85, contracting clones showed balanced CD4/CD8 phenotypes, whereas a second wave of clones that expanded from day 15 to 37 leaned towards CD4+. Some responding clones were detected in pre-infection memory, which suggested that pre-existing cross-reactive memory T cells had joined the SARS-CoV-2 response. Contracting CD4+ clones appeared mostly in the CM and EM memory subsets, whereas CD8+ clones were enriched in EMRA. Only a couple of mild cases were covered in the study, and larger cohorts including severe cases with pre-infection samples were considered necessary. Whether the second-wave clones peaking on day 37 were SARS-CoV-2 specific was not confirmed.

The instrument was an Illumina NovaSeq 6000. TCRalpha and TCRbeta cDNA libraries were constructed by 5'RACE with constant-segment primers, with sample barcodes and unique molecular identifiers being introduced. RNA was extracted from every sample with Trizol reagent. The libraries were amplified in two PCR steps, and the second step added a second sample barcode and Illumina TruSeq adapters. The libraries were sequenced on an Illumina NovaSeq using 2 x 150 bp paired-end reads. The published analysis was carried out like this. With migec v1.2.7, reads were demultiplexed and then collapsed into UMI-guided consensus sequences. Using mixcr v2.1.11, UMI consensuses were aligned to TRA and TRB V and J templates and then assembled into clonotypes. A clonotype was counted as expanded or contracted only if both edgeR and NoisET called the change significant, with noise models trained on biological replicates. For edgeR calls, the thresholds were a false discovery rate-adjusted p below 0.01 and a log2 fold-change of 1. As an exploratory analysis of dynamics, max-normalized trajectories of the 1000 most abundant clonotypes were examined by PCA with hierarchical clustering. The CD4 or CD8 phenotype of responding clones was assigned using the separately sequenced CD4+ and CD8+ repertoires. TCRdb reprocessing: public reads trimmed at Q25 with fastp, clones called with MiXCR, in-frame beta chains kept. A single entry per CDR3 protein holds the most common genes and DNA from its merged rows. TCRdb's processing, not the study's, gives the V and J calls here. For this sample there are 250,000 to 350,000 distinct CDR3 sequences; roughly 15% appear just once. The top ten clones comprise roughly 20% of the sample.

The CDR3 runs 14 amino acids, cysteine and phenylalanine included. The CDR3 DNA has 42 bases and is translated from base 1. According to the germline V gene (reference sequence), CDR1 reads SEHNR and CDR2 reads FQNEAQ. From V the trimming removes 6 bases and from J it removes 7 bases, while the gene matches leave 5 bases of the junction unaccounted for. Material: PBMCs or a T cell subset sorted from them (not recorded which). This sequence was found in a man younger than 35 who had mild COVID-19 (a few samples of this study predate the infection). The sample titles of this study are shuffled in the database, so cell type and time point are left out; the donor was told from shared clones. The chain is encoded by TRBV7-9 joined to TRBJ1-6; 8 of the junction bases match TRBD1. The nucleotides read TGTGCCAGCAGTCAGACAGGGGAAAATTCACCCCTCCACTTT. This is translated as CASSQTGENSPLHF.